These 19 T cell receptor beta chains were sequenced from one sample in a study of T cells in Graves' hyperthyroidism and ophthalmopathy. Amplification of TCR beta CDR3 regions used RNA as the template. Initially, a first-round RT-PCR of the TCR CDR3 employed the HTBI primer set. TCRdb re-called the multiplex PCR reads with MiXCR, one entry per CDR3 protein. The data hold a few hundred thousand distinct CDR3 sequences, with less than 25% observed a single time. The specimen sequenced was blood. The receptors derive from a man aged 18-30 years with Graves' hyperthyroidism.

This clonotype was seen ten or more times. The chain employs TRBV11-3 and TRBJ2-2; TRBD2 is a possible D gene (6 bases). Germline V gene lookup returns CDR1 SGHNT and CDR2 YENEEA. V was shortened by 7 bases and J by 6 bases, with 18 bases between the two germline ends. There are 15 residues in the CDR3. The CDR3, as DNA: TGTGCCAGCAAAATACGAGGAGGACTACCCGGGGAGCTGTTTTTT. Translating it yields CASKIRGGLPGELFF.

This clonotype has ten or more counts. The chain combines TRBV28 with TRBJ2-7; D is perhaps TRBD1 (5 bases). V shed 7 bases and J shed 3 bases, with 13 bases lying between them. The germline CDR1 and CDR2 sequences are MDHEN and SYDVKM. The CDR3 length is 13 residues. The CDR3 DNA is TGTGCCAGCAATCGAGACAGAAACTACGAGCAGTACTTC. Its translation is CASNRDRNYEQYF.

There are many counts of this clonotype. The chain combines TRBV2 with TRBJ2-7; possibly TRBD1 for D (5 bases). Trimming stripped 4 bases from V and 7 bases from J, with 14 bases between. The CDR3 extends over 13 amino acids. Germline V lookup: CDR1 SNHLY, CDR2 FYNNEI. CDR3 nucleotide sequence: TGTGCCAGCAGTGGCAGGGCTTTGAGTGAGCAGTACTTC. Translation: CASSGRALSEQYF.

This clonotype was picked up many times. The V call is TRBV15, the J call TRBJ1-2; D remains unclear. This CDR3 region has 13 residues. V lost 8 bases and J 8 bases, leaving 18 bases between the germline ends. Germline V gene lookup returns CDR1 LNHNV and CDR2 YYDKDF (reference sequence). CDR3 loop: CATRLRAGGGYTF. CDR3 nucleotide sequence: TGTGCCACCCGTCTTAGGGCAGGCGGGGGCTACACCTTC.

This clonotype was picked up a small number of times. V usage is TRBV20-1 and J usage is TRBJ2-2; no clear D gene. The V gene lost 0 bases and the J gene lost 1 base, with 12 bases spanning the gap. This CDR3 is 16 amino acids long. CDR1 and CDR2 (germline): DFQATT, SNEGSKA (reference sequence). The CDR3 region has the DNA TGCAGTGCTAGAGATCCCAACGTGGGGAACACCGGGGAGCTGTTTTTT. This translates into CSARDPNVGNTGELFF.

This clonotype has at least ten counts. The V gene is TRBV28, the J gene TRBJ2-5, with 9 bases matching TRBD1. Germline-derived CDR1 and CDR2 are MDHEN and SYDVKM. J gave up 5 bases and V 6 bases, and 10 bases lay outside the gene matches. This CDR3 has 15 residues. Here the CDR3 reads CASSQQGALSETQYF. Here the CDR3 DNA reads TGTGCCAGCAGCCAACAGGGGGCCTTATCGGAGACCCAGTACTTC. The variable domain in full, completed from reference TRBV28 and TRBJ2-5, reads DVKVTQSSRYLVKRTGEKVFLECVQDMDHENMFWYRQDPGLGLRLIYFSYDVKMKEKGDIPEGYSVSREKKERFSLILESASTNQTSMYLCASSQQGALSETQYFGPGTRLLVL.

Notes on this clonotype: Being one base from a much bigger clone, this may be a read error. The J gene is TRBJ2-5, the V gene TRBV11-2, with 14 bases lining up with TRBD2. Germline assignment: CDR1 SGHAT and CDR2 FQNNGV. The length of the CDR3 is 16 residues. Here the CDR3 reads CASRNPGTSGGESQYF. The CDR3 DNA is TGTGCCAGCAGAAACCCCGGGACTAGCGGGGGAGAGAGCCAGTACTTC.

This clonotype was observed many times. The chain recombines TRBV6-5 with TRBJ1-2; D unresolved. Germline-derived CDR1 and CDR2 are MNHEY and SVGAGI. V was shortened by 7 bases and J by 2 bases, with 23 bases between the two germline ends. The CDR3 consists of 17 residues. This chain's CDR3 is CASKYSLAADGNYGYTF. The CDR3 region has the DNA TGTGCCAGCAAGTACTCCCTCGCGGCTGACGGAAACTATGGCTACACCTTC.

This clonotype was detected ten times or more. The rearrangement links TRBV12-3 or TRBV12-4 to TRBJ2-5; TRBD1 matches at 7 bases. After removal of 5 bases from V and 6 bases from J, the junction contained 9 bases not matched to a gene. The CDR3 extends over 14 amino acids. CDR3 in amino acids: CASSQTGFGKTQYF. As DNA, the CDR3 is TGTGCCAGCAGTCAGACAGGGTTTGGAAAGACCCAGTACTTC.

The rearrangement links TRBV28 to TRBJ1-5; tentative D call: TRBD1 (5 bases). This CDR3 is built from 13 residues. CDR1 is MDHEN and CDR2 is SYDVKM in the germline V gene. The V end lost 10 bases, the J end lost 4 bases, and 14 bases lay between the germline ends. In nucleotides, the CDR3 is TGTGCCATCACGGGGACTCTAAATCAGCCCCAGCATTTT. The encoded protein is CAITGTLNQPQHF.

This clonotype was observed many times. The CDR3 DNA follows: TGTGCCAGCAGTACGACAGGGGGATACACCGGGGAGCTGTTTTTT. Its protein product is CASSTTGGYTGELFF. The chain couples TRBV28 to TRBJ2-2, with 9 bases fitting TRBD1. Unmatched junction bases numbered 4, after V lost 5 bases and J lost 3 bases. Germline CDR1 and CDR2: MDHEN and SYDVKM. The CDR3 loop spans 15 amino acids.

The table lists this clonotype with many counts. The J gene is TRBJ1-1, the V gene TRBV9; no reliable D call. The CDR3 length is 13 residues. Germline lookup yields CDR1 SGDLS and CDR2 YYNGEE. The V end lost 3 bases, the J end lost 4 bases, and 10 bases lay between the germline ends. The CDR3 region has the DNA TGTGCCAGCAGCGCCGGAGGGTCCACTGAAGCTTTCTTT. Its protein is CASSAGGSTEAFF.

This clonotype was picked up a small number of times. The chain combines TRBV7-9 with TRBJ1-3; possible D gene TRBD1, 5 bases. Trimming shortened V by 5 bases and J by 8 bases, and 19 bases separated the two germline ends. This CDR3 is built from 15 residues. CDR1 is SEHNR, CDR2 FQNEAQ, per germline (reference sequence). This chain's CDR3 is CASSPRQGQRDTIYF. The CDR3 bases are TGTGCCAGCAGCCCCCGTCAGGGCCAAAGGGACACCATATATTTT.

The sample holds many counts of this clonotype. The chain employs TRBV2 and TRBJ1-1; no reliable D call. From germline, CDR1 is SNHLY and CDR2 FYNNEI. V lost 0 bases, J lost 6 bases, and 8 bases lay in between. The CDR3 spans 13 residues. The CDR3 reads CASSEARPAEAFF. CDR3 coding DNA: TGTGCCAGCAGTGAAGCCAGACCTGCTGAAGCTTTCTTT. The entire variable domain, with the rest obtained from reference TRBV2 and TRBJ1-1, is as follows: EPEVTQTPSHQVTQMGQEVILRCVPISNHLYFYWYRQILGQKVEFLVSFYNNEISEKSEIFDDQFSVERPDGSNFTLKIRSTKLEDSAMYFCASSEARPAEAFFGQGTRLTVV.

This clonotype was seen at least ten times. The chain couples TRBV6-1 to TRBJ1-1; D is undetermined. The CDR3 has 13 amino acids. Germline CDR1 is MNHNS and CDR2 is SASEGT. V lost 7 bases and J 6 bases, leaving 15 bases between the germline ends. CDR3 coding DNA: TGTGCCAGCAAAAGCGGGTTGGGGTCTGAAGCTTTCTTT. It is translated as CASKSGLGSEAFF.

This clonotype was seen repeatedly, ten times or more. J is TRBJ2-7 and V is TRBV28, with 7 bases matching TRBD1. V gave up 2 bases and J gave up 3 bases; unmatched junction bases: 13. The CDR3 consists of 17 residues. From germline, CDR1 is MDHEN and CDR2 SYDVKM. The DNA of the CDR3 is TGTGCCAGCAGTTTAAGCTTCCTCGGCCAGGGGGACTACGAGCAGTACTTC. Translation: CASSLSFLGQGDYEQYF.

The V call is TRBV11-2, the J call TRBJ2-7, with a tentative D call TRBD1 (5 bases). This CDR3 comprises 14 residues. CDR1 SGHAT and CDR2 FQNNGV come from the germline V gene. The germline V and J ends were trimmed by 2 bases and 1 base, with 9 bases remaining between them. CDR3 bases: TGTGCCAGCAGCTTAAGCAGGGCTTCCTACGAGCAGTACTTC. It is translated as CASSLSRASYEQYF.

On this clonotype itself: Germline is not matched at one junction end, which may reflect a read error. CDR3 sequence reads: CASSAGHYEQYF. The CDR3, as DNA: TGTGCCAGCAGCGCGGGACACTACGAGCAGTACTTC. The V gene is TRBV15, the J gene TRBJ2-7; possibly TRBD1 or TRBD2 for D (6 bases each). The CDR3 runs to 12 residues. Germline V CDR1 and CDR2: LNHNV, YYDKDF (reference sequence).

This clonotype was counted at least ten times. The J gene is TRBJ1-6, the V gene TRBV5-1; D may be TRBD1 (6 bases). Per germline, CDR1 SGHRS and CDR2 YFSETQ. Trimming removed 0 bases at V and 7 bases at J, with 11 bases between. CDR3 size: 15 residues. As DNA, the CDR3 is TGCGCCAGCAGCTTGGACCCAGGGGACAATTCACCCCTCCACTTT. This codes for CASSLDPGDNSPLHF. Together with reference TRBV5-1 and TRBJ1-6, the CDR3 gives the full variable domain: KAGVTQTPRYLIKTRGQQVTLSCSPISGHRSVSWYQQTPGQGLQFLFEYFSETQRNKGNFPGRFSGRQFSNSRSEMNVSTLELGDSALYLCASSLDPGDNSPLHFGNGTRLTVT.